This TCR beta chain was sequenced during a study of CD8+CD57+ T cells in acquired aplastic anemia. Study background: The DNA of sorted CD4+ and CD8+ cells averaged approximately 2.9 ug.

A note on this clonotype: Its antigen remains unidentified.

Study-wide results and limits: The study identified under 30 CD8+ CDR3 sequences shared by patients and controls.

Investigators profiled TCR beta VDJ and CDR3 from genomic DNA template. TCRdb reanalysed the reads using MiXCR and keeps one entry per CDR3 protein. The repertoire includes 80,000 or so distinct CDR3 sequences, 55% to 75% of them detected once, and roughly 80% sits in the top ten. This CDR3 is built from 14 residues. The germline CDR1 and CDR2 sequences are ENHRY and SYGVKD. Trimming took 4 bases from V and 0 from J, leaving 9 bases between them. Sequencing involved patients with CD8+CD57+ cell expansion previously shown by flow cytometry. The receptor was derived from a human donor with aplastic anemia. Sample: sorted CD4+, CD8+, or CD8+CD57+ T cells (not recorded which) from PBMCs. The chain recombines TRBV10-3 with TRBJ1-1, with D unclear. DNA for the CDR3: TGTGCCATCAGTGGCGGCAGCCTGAACACTGAAGCTTTCTTT. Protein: CAISGGSLNTEAFF.